This TCR beta chain was captured by sequencing in a study of patients and donors after allogeneic stem cell transplantation. TCRdb re-derived calls from the RT-PCR reads in MiXCR, one entry per CDR3 protein. Among 70,000 or so distinct CDR3 sequences listed, about a quarter were seen once. This TCR derives from a human donor who was either an allogeneic HSCT recipient or a stem cell or donor lymphocyte infusion donor (not recorded which). It is not recorded whose cells these are; they may come from a transplant donor. The source material was blood, either unsorted or a sorted T cell fraction (not recorded which).

The CDR3 region is CASSLSTGSSYNEQFF. Here the CDR3 DNA reads TGCGCCAGCAGCTTGTCAACAGGGAGCTCCTACAATGAGCAGTTCTTC. The V gene is TRBV5-1, the J gene TRBJ2-1; weak D call: TRBD1 (6 bases). CDR3 length: 16 residues. Germline assignment: CDR1 SGHRS and CDR2 YFSETQ. The V end was cut by 1 base, the J end by 0 bases, with 11 bases between.